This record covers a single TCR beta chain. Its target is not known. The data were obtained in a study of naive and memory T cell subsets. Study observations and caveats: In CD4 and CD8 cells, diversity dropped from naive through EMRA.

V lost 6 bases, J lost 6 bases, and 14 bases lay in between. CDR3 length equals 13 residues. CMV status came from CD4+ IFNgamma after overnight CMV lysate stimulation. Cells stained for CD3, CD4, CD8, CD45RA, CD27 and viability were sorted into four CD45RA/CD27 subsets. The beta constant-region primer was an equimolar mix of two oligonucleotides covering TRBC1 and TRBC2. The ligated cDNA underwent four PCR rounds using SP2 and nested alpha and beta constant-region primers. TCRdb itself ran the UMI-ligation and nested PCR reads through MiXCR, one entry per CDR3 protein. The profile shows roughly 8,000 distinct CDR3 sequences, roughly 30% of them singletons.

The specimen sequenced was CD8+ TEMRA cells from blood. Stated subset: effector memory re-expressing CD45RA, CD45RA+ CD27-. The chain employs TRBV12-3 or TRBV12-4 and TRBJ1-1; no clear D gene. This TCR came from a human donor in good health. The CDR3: CASRFPPSPEAFF. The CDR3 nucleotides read TGTGCCAGCAGGTTCCCCCCTTCGCCTGAAGCTTTCTTT.